This T cell receptor beta chain was recovered during a study of cytomegalovirus exposure and HLA in healthy donors. Study outcomes and limitations: A previous analysis found most TCR beta V segments productive roughly 87% or roughly 30% of the time. In a later analysis, DRB1 alleles had the most associated TCRs; HLA-C alleles the fewest. V- and J-gene trimming in TCR beta was tied to a missense DCLRE1C variant by an analysis performed later.

60 Vbeta and 13 Jbeta primers were used in PCR. As processed by the authors: A follow-up analysis tallied tens of millions of unique TCR beta chains, roughly 11 million shared. Sequencing used immunoSEQ multiplex PCR; TCRdb keeps in-frame clones, though not all of them. From that table come the V and J calls and clone size; the DNA was used to work out D and trimming. Here the sample table reports around 60,000 clones. The CDR3 runs to 16 residues. Germline V gene data show CDR1 as MGHRA and CDR2 as YSYEKL. V shed 4 bases, J shed 4 bases, and the junction held 10 bases outside the gene matches. A note on this clone: What it binds is not known.

This receptor was obtained from a woman younger than 35 in good health and CMV-seronegative. Material: PBMCs. The V gene is TRBV4-1, the J gene TRBJ1-2; 9 bases align to TRBD1. CDR3 coding DNA: TGCGCCAGCAGCCCCAGGACAGGGGAGAATGGCTATGGCTACACCTTC. Residues: CASSPRTGENGYGYTF.